This entry lists 14 T cell receptor beta chains sequenced from one sample in a study of blood T cell repertoires in COVID-19. The assay was immunoSEQ multiplex PCR, and TCRdb's table has in-frame clones only and misses some. The table records 270,000 or so clones, around 92% of them present only once. Input material: peripheral blood. Receptors were obtained from a woman aged 25 to 39 with COVID-19, enrolled during active disease.

This rearrangement joins TRBV7-9 to TRBJ2-5, with a possible D match to TRBD1 (6 bases). Germline CDR1 and CDR2: SEHNR and FQNEAQ (reference sequence). The V gene lost 2 bases and the J gene lost 4 bases, with 11 bases spanning the gap. The CDR3 extends over 14 amino acids. Written as DNA, the CDR3 is TGTGCCAGCAGCTTATATACAGGGATAGAGACCCAGTACTTC. Its protein is CASSLYTGIETQYF.

A few counts support this clone. The CDR3 DNA is TGTGCCAGTAGTATAACTACTGTGAACACTGAAGCTTTCTTT. This codes for CASSITTVNTEAFF. J is TRBJ1-1 and V is TRBV19; the D is unclear. The germline V gene has CDR1 LNHDA and CDR2 SQIVND (reference sequence). The CDR3 length is 14 residues. V lost 2 bases and J 0 bases, leaving 7 bases between the germline ends. The full variable domain, completed using reference TRBV19 and TRBJ1-1, is DGGITQSPKYLFRKEGQNVTLSCEQNLNHDAMYWYRQDPGQGLRLIYYSQIVNDFQKGDIAEGYSVSREKKESFPLTVTSAQKNPTAFYLCASSITTVNTEAFFGQGTRLTVV.

This chain links TRBV14 with TRBJ2-3; 10 bases are a match to TRBD2. The CDR3 has 17 amino acids. V lost 3 bases and J lost 2; bases outside the gene matches: 8. Germline-derived CDR1 and CDR2 are SGHDN and FVKESK. CDR3 coding DNA: TGTGCCAGCAGCCACCCACCTCTAGCGGGGGCCACAGATACGCAGTATTTT. Protein: CASSHPPLAGATDTQYF.

The chain is built from TRBV2 and TRBJ2-5; D is possibly TRBD2 (6 bases). CDR1 is SNHLY, CDR2 FYNNEI, per germline. This CDR3 region has 13 residues. V was shortened by 7 bases and J by 3 bases, with 12 bases between the two germline ends. In DNA form, the CDR3 reads TGTGCCAGCAATTCGGGAGTTGAAGAGACCCAGTACTTC. This gives the protein CASNSGVEETQYF.

This chain connects TRBV5-1 to TRBJ1-5, with a possible D match to TRBD1 (5 bases). Germline V gene lookup returns CDR1 SGHRS and CDR2 YFSETQ. This CDR3 has 15 amino acids. V was clipped by 0 bases and J by 3 bases, with 10 bases between them. This CDR3 is CASSLDSGLNQPQHF. CDR3 coding DNA: TGCGCCAGCAGCTTGGATTCAGGGCTCAATCAGCCCCAGCATTTT.

V gene TRBV28 combines with J gene TRBJ1-1; D unclear. V gave up 5 bases and J gave up 10 bases, with 20 bases separating them. Germline V CDR1 and CDR2: MDHEN, SYDVKM. The CDR3 loop spans 14 amino acids. Here the CDR3 DNA reads TGTGCCAGCAGTCCAATGGTGGCGGGGTTCGGAGCTTTCTTT. Residues: CASSPMVAGFGAFF.

The gene calls are TRBV19 and TRBJ1-3, with TRBD1 identical over 7 bases. Germline V CDR1 and CDR2: LNHDA, SQIVND (reference sequence). V dropped 10 bases and J dropped 2; count of bases not matched to a gene: 5. This CDR3 is built from 13 residues. The CDR3 reads CATETGTGNTIYF. CDR3 DNA sequence: TGTGCCACAGAGACAGGGACTGGAAACACCATATATTTT.

The chain carries TRBV28 and TRBJ1-1; 9 nucleotides align to TRBD1. The CDR3 is 12 amino acids. V trimming: 3 bases; J trimming: 10 bases; junction bases outside the gene matches: 3. Germline V lookup: CDR1 MDHEN, CDR2 SYDVKM. The CDR3: CASSLGTGSAFF. The CDR3 DNA follows: TGTGCCAGCAGTTTGGGGACAGGGTCAGCTTTCTTT.

This chain links TRBV19 with TRBJ1-1; 12 nucleotides agree with TRBD1. The ends lost 9 bases at V and 5 bases at J; junction bases unmatched: 4. The CDR3 spans 13 residues. CDR1 is LNHDA and CDR2 is SQIVND in the germline V gene (reference sequence). The CDR3 loop is CASRDRGLTEAFF. CDR3 sequence (DNA): TGTGCCAGCCGGGACAGGGGGCTGACTGAAGCTTTCTTT.

This clone was seen a single time. The rearrangement uses TRBV5-6 and TRBJ1-2; possible D gene TRBD1, 6 bases. Germline V gene data show CDR1 as SGHDT and CDR2 as YYEEEE. Trimming pared 2 bases from V and 8 bases from J, leaving 13 bases between. The CDR3 sequence is 13 residues long. Here the CDR3 DNA reads TGTGCCAGCAGCTTTGAACAGGGTAGCGGCTACACCTTC. Its translation: CASSFEQGSGYTF.

The rearrangement joins TRBV6-2 or TRBV6-3 to TRBJ2-1; the match to TRBD2 covers 14 bases. Germline V CDR1 and CDR2: MNHEY, SVGEGT. This CDR3 contains 16 residues. Trimming took 5 bases from V and 8 from J; bases not matched to a gene: 8. The CDR3 reads CASSARLAGGPYEQFF. CDR3 nucleotide sequence: TGTGCCAGCAGTGCCCGACTAGCGGGGGGGCCCTATGAGCAGTTCTTC.

The chain links TRBV7-9 to TRBJ1-6, with 8 bases that match TRBD1. Germline V gene data show CDR1 as SEHNR and CDR2 as FQNEAQ (reference sequence). The CDR3 runs to 13 residues. V lost 5 bases to trimming and J lost 10 bases; unmatched junction nucleotides: 4. DNA of the CDR3: TGTGCCAGCAGCCAGGGGGCGGGATCACCCCTCCACTTT. Amino acids: CASSQGAGSPLHF.

J is TRBJ2-7 and V is TRBV10-3; TRBD1 agrees at 7 bases. The germline V gene has CDR1 ENHRY and CDR2 SYGVKD. The CDR3 is 15 amino acids. Trimming at V came to 3 bases and at J to 3 bases, leaving 8 bases not matched to a gene. The CDR3 DNA sequence: TGTGCCATCAGTGATCCCGGGACAGCGGACTACGAGCAGTACTTC. It is translated as CAISDPGTADYEQYF.

This chain uses TRBV19 with TRBJ2-7, with TRBD1 as a possible D gene (5 bases). V gave up 5 bases and J gave up 0 bases, with 14 bases separating them. The length of the CDR3 is 15 residues. Germline loops: CDR1 LNHDA, CDR2 SQIVND (reference sequence). In nucleotides, the CDR3 is TGTGCCAGTAGTCCTGGGGCAGGGATCTCCTACGAGCAGTACTTC. Translated, it gives CASSPGAGISYEQYF.